Listed below are T cell receptor beta chains from one sample, sequenced in a study of cytomegalovirus exposure and HLA in healthy donors. This table comes from immunoSEQ multiplex PCR, and its TCRdb copy is limited to in-frame clones, with some not included. The top ten clones hold approximately 1.5% of a sample with a few hundred thousand clones, over 90% of them seen once. The sequenced sample was PBMCs. The receptors here all came from a girl aged 2-10 years in good health and CMV-seronegative. CDR3s include the opening cysteine and the closing phenylalanine or tryptophan. Fields, in order: CDR3 length, D gene, clone size, V gene, J gene, CDR3 protein, CDR3 DNA. A D gene is named only where the DNA matches it firmly. The size field is filled for only some rows; it gives once, few, many or a size class.

cdr3_length: 14
d_call: NA
clone_size: NA
v_call: TRBV19
j_call: TRBJ1-1
cdr3_aa: CASSIKGGNTEAFF
cdr3_nt: TGTGCCAGTAGTATCAAAGGGGGGAACACTGAAGCTTTCTTT

cdr3_length: 12
d_call: NA
clone_size: NA
v_call: TRBV27
j_call: TRBJ1-6
cdr3_aa: CASSLPGRPLHF
cdr3_nt: TGTGCCAGCAGTCTCCCCGGGAGGCCCCTCCACTTT

cdr3_length: 13
d_call: NA
clone_size: NA
v_call: TRBV5-1
j_call: TRBJ1-3
cdr3_aa: CASSQAPGNTIYF
cdr3_nt: TGCGCCAGCAGCCAGGCCCCTGGAAACACCATATATTTT

cdr3_length: 14
d_call: TRBD2
clone_size: NA
v_call: TRBV6-5
j_call: TRBJ2-1
cdr3_aa: CASSLLAEYNEQFF
cdr3_nt: TGTGCCAGCAGCCTACTAGCGGAATACAATGAGCAGTTCTTC

cdr3_length: 15
d_call: TRBD2
clone_size: once
v_call: TRBV2
j_call: TRBJ2-1
cdr3_aa: CASTERGLASNEQFF
cdr3_nt: TGTGCCAGCACCGAACGGGGACTAGCCTCCAATGAGCAGTTCTTC

cdr3_length: 16
d_call: TRBD1
clone_size: NA
v_call: TRBV4-1
j_call: TRBJ1-6
cdr3_aa: CASSQDAGQGNSPLHF
cdr3_nt: TGCGCCAGCAGCCAAGACGCGGGACAGGGTAATTCACCCCTCCACTTT

cdr3_length: 13
d_call: TRBD1
clone_size: NA
v_call: TRBV11-2
j_call: TRBJ2-7
cdr3_aa: CASSPDRTYEQYF
cdr3_nt: TGTGCCAGCAGTCCGGACAGGACCTACGAGCAGTACTTC

cdr3_length: 13
d_call: TRBD2
clone_size: NA
v_call: TRBV19
j_call: TRBJ2-7
cdr3_aa: CASAHGTNYEQYF
cdr3_nt: TGTGCCAGCGCACACGGGACTAACTACGAGCAGTACTTC

cdr3_length: 14
d_call: TRBD2
clone_size: NA
v_call: TRBV6-6
j_call: TRBJ2-7
cdr3_aa: CASIGRERSYEQYF
cdr3_nt: TGTGCCAGCATTGGGAGGGAGAGGAGCTACGAGCAGTACTTC

cdr3_length: 16
d_call: NA
clone_size: NA
v_call: TRBV6-1
j_call: TRBJ2-2
cdr3_aa: CASSGEGAANTGELFF
cdr3_nt: TGTGCCAGCAGTGGAGAAGGGGCAGCTAACACCGGGGAGCTGTTTTTT

cdr3_length: 16
d_call: TRBD2
clone_size: NA
v_call: TRBV10-2
j_call: TRBJ2-5
cdr3_aa: CASRPPTSGRQETQYF
cdr3_nt: TGCGCCAGCAGACCCCCGACTAGCGGGAGACAAGAGACCCAGTACTTC

cdr3_length: 16
d_call: NA
clone_size: NA
v_call: TRBV7-9
j_call: TRBJ1-3
cdr3_aa: CASSSPNLTEGNTIYF
cdr3_nt: TGTGCCAGCAGCTCCCCAAACCTGACAGAAGGAAACACCATATATTTT

cdr3_length: 15
d_call: TRBD1
clone_size: NA
v_call: TRBV9
j_call: TRBJ1-1
cdr3_aa: CASSALQGPHTEAFF
cdr3_nt: TGTGCCAGCAGCGCATTACAGGGGCCACACACTGAAGCTTTCTTT

cdr3_length: 14
d_call: NA
clone_size: NA
v_call: TRBV6-5
j_call: TRBJ2-7
cdr3_aa: CASSQPGKVYEQYF
cdr3_nt: TGTGCCAGCAGCCAGCCAGGGAAGGTCTACGAGCAGTACTTC

cdr3_length: 16
d_call: TRBD2
clone_size: NA
v_call: TRBV6-1
j_call: TRBJ2-1
cdr3_aa: CASSELAGGYNNEQFF
cdr3_nt: TGTGCCAGCAGTGAACTAGCGGGAGGTTACAACAATGAGCAGTTCTTC

cdr3_length: 15
d_call: TRBD2
clone_size: once
v_call: TRBV4-1
j_call: TRBJ2-7
cdr3_aa: CASSQGLAGPYEQYF
cdr3_nt: TGCGCCAGCAGCCAAGGACTAGCGGGTCCCTACGAGCAGTACTTC

cdr3_length: 13
d_call: NA
clone_size: once
v_call: TRBV10-3
j_call: TRBJ1-1
cdr3_aa: CAISETQLSEAFF
cdr3_nt: TGTGCCATCAGTGAGACACAGCTATCCGAAGCTTTCTTT

cdr3_length: 13
d_call: NA
clone_size: NA
v_call: TRBV30
j_call: TRBJ1-1
cdr3_aa: CAWRRQGNTEAFF
cdr3_nt: TGTGCCTGGAGAAGGCAGGGGAACACTGAAGCTTTCTTT

cdr3_length: 15
d_call: TRBD2
clone_size: once
v_call: TRBV27
j_call: TRBJ2-1
cdr3_aa: CASSFGDGRDNEQFF
cdr3_nt: TGTGCCAGCAGTTTTGGAGATGGGAGGGACAATGAGCAGTTCTTC

cdr3_length: 14
d_call: NA
clone_size: NA
v_call: TRBV2
j_call: TRBJ1-4
cdr3_aa: CASIAGRGYEKLFF
cdr3_nt: TGTGCCAGCATTGCGGGCAGGGGCTATGAAAAACTGTTTTTT

cdr3_length: 12
d_call: TRBD1
clone_size: NA
v_call: TRBV27
j_call: TRBJ1-1
cdr3_aa: CASSQGDTEAFF
cdr3_nt: TGTGCCAGCAGTCAGGGGGACACTGAAGCTTTCTTT

cdr3_length: 15
d_call: NA
clone_size: NA
v_call: TRBV16
j_call: TRBJ1-4
cdr3_aa: CASSQSVSSEEKLFF
cdr3_nt: TGTGCCAGCAGCCAATCTGTAAGTTCGGAGGAAAAACTGTTTTTT

cdr3_length: 15
d_call: NA
clone_size: once
v_call: TRBV2
j_call: TRBJ1-1
cdr3_aa: CASNTPFDSLGEAFF
cdr3_nt: TGTGCCAGCAATACCCCCTTCGATAGCCTCGGTGAAGCTTTCTTT

cdr3_length: 16
d_call: NA
clone_size: NA
v_call: TRBV7-8
j_call: TRBJ2-2
cdr3_aa: CASSRTGKTNTGELFF
cdr3_nt: TGTGCCAGCAGCCGAACGGGGAAAACGAACACCGGGGAGCTGTTTTTT

cdr3_length: 14
d_call: NA
clone_size: NA
v_call: TRBV28
j_call: TRBJ1-5
cdr3_aa: CASSPAGGNQPQHF
cdr3_nt: TGTGCCAGCAGCCCCGCAGGCGGCAATCAGCCCCAGCATTTT

cdr3_length: 15
d_call: TRBD1
clone_size: few
v_call: TRBV9
j_call: TRBJ1-6
cdr3_aa: CASSVGQGYNSPLHF
cdr3_nt: TGTGCCAGCAGCGTGGGACAGGGCTATAATTCACCCCTCCACTTT

cdr3_length: 18
d_call: TRBD2
clone_size: NA
v_call: TRBV5-1
j_call: TRBJ2-6
cdr3_aa: CASSYRRGGVSGANVLTF
cdr3_nt: TGCGCCAGCAGCTATCGGCGGGGGGGGGTCTCTGGGGCCAACGTCCTGACTTTC

cdr3_length: 15
d_call: TRBD1
clone_size: NA
v_call: TRBV2
j_call: TRBJ2-1
cdr3_aa: CASSVTGSSYNEQFF
cdr3_nt: TGTGCCAGCAGCGTGACAGGGAGCTCCTACAATGAGCAGTTCTTC

cdr3_length: 17
d_call: TRBD2
clone_size: NA
v_call: TRBV7-2
j_call: TRBJ2-3
cdr3_aa: CASSLVVSGRNADTQYF
cdr3_nt: TGTGCCAGCAGCTTAGTGGTTAGCGGGAGAAATGCAGATACGCAGTATTTT

cdr3_length: 14
d_call: NA
clone_size: NA
v_call: TRBV7-8
j_call: TRBJ2-5
cdr3_aa: CASSLTGNQETQYF
cdr3_nt: TGTGCCAGCAGCTTAACCGGGAATCAAGAGACCCAGTACTTC

cdr3_length: 12
d_call: NA
clone_size: NA
v_call: TRBV2
j_call: TRBJ1-2
cdr3_aa: CASSNRNPGYTF
cdr3_nt: TGTGCCAGCAGTAACAGGAACCCGGGCTACACCTTC

cdr3_length: 15
d_call: NA
clone_size: NA
v_call: TRBV5-4
j_call: TRBJ1-1
cdr3_aa: CASSSVRGSGAEAFF
cdr3_nt: TGTGCCAGCAGCTCGGTGAGGGGATCGGGAGCTGAAGCTTTCTTT